Listed here is a single T cell receptor beta chain. The antigen is not known. Assay used: immunoSEQ multiplex PCR; TCRdb lists only in-frame clones, some missing. The sample records roughly 77,000 clones, approximately 84% being singletons. Drawing of blood for sampling happened at baseline, at cycle 4 day 1, and at cycle 7 day 1. The sample originates from a study of OX40 agonist ivuxolimab in advanced cancers. Regarding the study as a whole: Relative to CD4+, CD8+ T cells held more expanded clones on average.

The origin of this receptor is an adult with an advanced solid tumor such as melanoma, head and neck, liver or kidney cancer. The specimen comprised CD4+ or CD8+ T cells sorted from blood, sampled in a trial of the OX40 agonist ivuxolimab.

CDR3 nucleotides: TGCGCCAGCAGCCTACAGGGGAGTAAGGATTCACCCCTCCACTTT. The encoded protein is CASSLQGSKDSPLHF. The chain is built from TRBV5-1 and TRBJ1-6; 7 bases agree with TRBD1. J lost 8 bases, V lost 4 bases, and 9 bases had no gene match. Germline CDR1 is SGHRS and CDR2 is YFSETQ. The CDR3 loop spans 15 amino acids.